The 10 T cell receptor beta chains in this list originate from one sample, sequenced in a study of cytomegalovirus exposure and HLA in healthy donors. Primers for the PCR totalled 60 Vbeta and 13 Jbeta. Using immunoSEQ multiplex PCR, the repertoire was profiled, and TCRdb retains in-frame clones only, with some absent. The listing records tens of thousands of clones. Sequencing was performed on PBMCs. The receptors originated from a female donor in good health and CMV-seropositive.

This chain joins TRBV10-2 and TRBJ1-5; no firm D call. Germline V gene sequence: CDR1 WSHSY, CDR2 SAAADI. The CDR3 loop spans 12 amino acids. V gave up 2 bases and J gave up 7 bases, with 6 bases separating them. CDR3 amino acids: CASSEGRQPQHF. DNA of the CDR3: TGCGCCAGCAGTGAGGGTCGGCAGCCCCAGCATTTT.

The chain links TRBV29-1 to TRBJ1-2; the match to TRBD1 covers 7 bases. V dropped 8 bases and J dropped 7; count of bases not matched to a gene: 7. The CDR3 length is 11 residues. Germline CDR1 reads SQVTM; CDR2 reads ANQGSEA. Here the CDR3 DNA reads TGCAGCTCCAGACAGGGTGGTGGCTACACCTTC. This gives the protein CSSRQGGGYTF.

CDR3 sequence (DNA): TGCGCCAGCAGCCAATGGGTAGGGGCGGATGAAAAACTGTTTTTT. The encoded protein is CASSQWVGADEKLFF. V is TRBV4-1 and J is TRBJ1-4; tentative D call: TRBD1 (5 bases). V lost 2 bases to trimming and J lost 6 bases, with 13 bases between them. Germline-derived CDR1 and CDR2 are MGHRA and YSYEKL. The CDR3 contains 15 residues.

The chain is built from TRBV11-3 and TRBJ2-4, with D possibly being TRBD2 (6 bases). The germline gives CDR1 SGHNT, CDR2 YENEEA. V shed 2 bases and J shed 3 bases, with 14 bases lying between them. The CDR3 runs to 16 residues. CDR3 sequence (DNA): TGTGCCAGCAGCTTATTGTCGGGGGTAGTCAAAAACATTCAGTACTTC. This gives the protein CASSLLSGVVKNIQYF.

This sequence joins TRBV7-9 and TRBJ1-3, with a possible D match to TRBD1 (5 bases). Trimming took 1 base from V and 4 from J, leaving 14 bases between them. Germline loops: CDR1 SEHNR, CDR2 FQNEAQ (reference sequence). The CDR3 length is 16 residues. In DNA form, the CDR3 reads TGTGCCAGCAGCTTAGAGAGGGGCGCGGGAGGAAACACCATATATTTT. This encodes CASSLERGAGGNTIYF.

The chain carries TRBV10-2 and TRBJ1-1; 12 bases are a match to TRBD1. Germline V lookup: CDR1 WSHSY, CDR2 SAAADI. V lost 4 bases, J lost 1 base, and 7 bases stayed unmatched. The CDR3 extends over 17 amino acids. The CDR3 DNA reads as TGCGCCAGCAGTGGGGGACAGGGGGCGGGTACGAACACTGAAGCTTTCTTT. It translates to CASSGGQGAGTNTEAFF.

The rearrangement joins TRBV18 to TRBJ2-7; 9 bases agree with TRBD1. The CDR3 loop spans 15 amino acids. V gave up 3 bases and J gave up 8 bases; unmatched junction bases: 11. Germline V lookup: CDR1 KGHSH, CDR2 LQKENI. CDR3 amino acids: CASSPPISGQGQQYF. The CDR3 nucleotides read TGTGCCAGCTCACCCCCGATATCGGGACAGGGACAGCAGTACTTC.

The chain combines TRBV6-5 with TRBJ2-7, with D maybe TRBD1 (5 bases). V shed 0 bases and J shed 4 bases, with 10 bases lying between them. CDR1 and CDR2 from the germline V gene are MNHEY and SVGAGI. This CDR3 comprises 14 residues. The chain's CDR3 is CASSYSQGYYEQYF. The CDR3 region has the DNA TGTGCCAGCAGTTACTCTCAGGGCTATTACGAGCAGTACTTC.

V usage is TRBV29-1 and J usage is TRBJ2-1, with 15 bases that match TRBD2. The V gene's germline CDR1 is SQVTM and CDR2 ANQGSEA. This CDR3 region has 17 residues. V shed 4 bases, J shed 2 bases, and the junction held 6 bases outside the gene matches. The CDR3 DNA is TGCAGCGTTGCCAGGACTAGCGGGGGGGCCGCCTACAATGAGCAGTTCTTC. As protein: CSVARTSGGAAYNEQFF.

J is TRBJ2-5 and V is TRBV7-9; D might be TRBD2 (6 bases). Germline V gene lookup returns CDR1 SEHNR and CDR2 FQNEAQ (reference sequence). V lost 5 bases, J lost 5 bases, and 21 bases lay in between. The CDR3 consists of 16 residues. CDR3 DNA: TGTGCCAGCAGCCGATATGGGACTCAACGCGGGGAGACCCAGTACTTC. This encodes CASSRYGTQRGETQYF.